This TCR beta chain derives from a study of Ad26.COV2.S vaccination and SARS-CoV-2 variants. Overall study context: Among those in the COV1001 Ad26.COV2.S trial arm was the donor. General observations from the study: Post-vaccination spike-specific CD8+ and CD4+ T cell responses reportedly had substantial breadth.

In regard to this clone: What it binds is not known.

Generated by immunoSEQ multiplex PCR, the TCRdb table keeps only in-frame clones and is missing some. Here the sample spans around 300,000 clones, 75% to 90% being singletons. Looked up from germline, CDR1 is MNHEY and CDR2 is SMNVEV (reference sequence). CDR3 size: 17 residues. The V end was cut by 2 bases, the J end by 3 bases, with 17 bases between. The treatment was: some 20 received Ad26.COV2.S at low or high dose, single or two shots; about 5 received placebo; per-sample allocation not given. Day 63 after the first vaccine or placebo injection was the time point for sampling. Vaccination employed an Ad26 vector expressing the Wuhan-strain SARS-CoV-2 spike.

The material sequenced was peripheral blood, taken in a trial of Ad26.COV2.S vaccine versus placebo. The receptor was derived from a person aged 18-60 years who received the Ad26.COV2.S COVID-19 vaccine or a placebo. The V call is TRBV27, the J call TRBJ2-1, with D possibly TRBD1 on 6 matching bases. Here the CDR3 reads CASSLRPGVDGYNEQFF. The CDR3 bases are TGTGCCAGCAGTTTAAGGCCAGGGGTAGATGGCTACAATGAGCAGTTCTTC.